This T cell receptor beta chain was observed in a study of blood T cell repertoires in COVID-19. Across the study: Spain, Italy and the United States supplied samples that represented acute and convalescent COVID-19. PBMCs, B-cell-depleted T cells, or T cells were the source of the cDNA or gDNA that made up the material.

Original methodology: Quantification of nucleated cells was approximated via reference gene primer amplification. Profiling relied on immunoSEQ multiplex PCR, and the TCRdb table lists in-frame clones only, not all of them. V, J and clone size reflect that table, while D and trimming were determined from the DNA. This sample has about 71,000 clones, with approximately 88% found just once. Germline values: CDR1 LGHDT, CDR2 YNNKEL (reference sequence). V shed 6 bases, J shed 4 bases, and the junction held 8 bases outside the gene matches. This CDR3 is built from 15 residues. The source is a human donor in a cohort sampled during active COVID-19. The chain is built from TRBV3-1 (or the pseudogene TRBV3-2) and TRBJ2-3, with 9 positions matching TRBD2. The sequenced sample was peripheral blood. The CDR3 spells CASRTSGGLSDTQYF. CDR3 sequence (DNA): TGTGCCAGCAGGACGAGCGGGGGGCTCTCAGATACGCAGTATTTT.